This entry describes one TCR beta chain. The protocol was immunoSEQ multiplex PCR, while the TCRdb copy is restricted to in-frame clones and leaves out a portion. In the table there are 200,000 or so clones, 88% of which are singletons. Individuals aged about 18 to 89 years were recruited from about two dozen US areas. The germline V gene encodes CDR1 MNHEY and CDR2 SVGAGI. This CDR3 is built from 14 residues. V lost 8 bases and J 4 bases, leaving 14 bases between the germline ends. This record comes from a study of blood T cell repertoires in COVID-19. The sequence came from a woman under 40 who had recovered from COVID-19. This sequence joins TRBV6-5 and TRBJ1-4; the D is unclear. The material sequenced was PBMCs or T cells enriched from blood (not recorded which). The chain's CDR3 is CASPGKLFNEKLFF. CDR3 DNA: TGTGCCAGCCCCGGGAAACTATTTAATGAAAAACTGTTTTTT.